This entry lists 26 T cell receptor beta chains sequenced from one sample in a study of cytomegalovirus exposure and HLA in healthy donors. In the PCR, 60 Vbeta and 13 Jbeta primers were used. Sequencing used immunoSEQ multiplex PCR; TCRdb keeps in-frame clones, though not all of them. Found here are about 130,000 clones, nearly 80% of them singletons; the top ten hold over 2%. The sequenced sample consisted of PBMCs. These receptors originate from a man under 40 in good health and CMV-seronegative.

V and J are TRBV28 and TRBJ2-5, with D possibly TRBD1 on 6 matching bases. The CDR3 is made up of 12 amino acids. CDR1 MDHEN and CDR2 SYDVKM come from the germline V gene. Trimming took off 6 bases at V and 3 bases at J, with 8 bases between the two ends. CDR3 protein: CASRGQKETQYF. As DNA, the CDR3 is TGTGCCAGCAGGGGACAAAAAGAGACCCAGTACTTC.

CDR3: CASSYYPTSGLAGRPLIYEQYF. In nucleotides, the CDR3 is TGCGCCAGCAGCTATTACCCTACCTCAGGACTAGCGGGACGTCCCTTAATTTACGAGCAGTACTTC. The chain links TRBV5-1 to TRBJ2-7; 12 bases agree with TRBD2. The CDR3 runs to 22 residues. Germline-derived CDR1 and CDR2 are SGHRS and YFSETQ. V lost 3 bases to trimming and J lost 4 bases; unmatched junction nucleotides: 26.

This clone was picked up a small number of times. V and J are TRBV28 and TRBJ2-7; no firm D call. The V end was cut by 5 bases, the J end by 0 bases, with 5 bases between. Germline V CDR1 and CDR2: MDHEN, SYDVKM. This CDR3 contains 12 residues. The CDR3 DNA reads TGTGCCAGCAGTCTCAGCTCCTACGAGCAGTACTTC. It translates to CASSLSSYEQYF.

The gene calls are TRBV30 and TRBJ2-2; D is possibly TRBD2 (5 bases). Germline loops: CDR1 GTSNPN, CDR2 SVGIG (reference sequence). CDR3 length: 14 amino acids. V lost 0 bases, J lost 4 bases, and 9 bases lay in between. CDR3 protein: CAWSVGLATGELFF. CDR3 bases: TGTGCCTGGAGTGTAGGCCTAGCCACCGGGGAGCTGTTTTTT. The full variable domain, with the rest looked up from reference TRBV30 and TRBJ2-2, is SQTIHQWPATLVQPVGSPLSLECTVEGTSNPNLYWYRQAAGRGLQLLFYSVGIGQISSEVPQNLSASRPQDRQFILSSKKLLLSDSGFYLCAWSVGLATGELFFGEGSRLTVL.

Of note for this clone: The junction departs from germline at one end; a sequencing error may be responsible. CDR3 DNA: TGTGCTAGCAGCCCCGGGACTAGCGGGAGTTATACGCAGTATTTT. The encoded protein is CASSPGTSGSYTQYF. V gene TRBV7-7 combines with J gene TRBJ2-3; the match to TRBD2 covers 14 bases. From germline, CDR1 is SSHAT and CDR2 FNYEAQ (reference sequence). The CDR3 has 15 amino acids.

This sequence joins TRBV18 and TRBJ2-5; 11 positions match TRBD2. The CDR3 runs to 19 residues. The V gene end was trimmed by 3 bases and the J gene end by 3 bases; junction bases not matched to a gene: 15. The germline gives CDR1 KGHSH, CDR2 LQKENI. This chain's CDR3 is CASSPLEATSGSGKETQYF. For the CDR3, the DNA is TGTGCCAGCTCACCCTTGGAAGCCACTAGCGGGAGTGGGAAAGAGACCCAGTACTTC.

This chain connects TRBV6-1 to TRBJ2-1; possibly TRBD2 for D (5 bases). The CDR3 length is 14 residues. The germline V gene encodes CDR1 MNHNS and CDR2 SASEGT. Trimming cost V 7 bases and J 0 bases, with 10 bases left between them. Written as DNA, the CDR3 is TGTGCCAGCAATCCTGGGAGCTCCTACAATGAGCAGTTCTTC. This encodes CASNPGSSYNEQFF.

This chain connects TRBV30 to TRBJ2-1; the match to TRBD2 covers 11 bases. Germline lookup yields CDR1 GTSNPN and CDR2 SVGIG (reference sequence). CDR3 length equals 14 residues. Trimming took 3 bases from V and 4 from J; bases not matched to a gene: 2. The CDR3 DNA follows: TGTGCCTGGAGGAGACTAGCGGGATACAATGAGCAGTTCTTC. Its protein product is CAWRRLAGYNEQFF.

The chain couples TRBV15 to TRBJ2-3, with 12 bases fitting TRBD2. CDR1 is LNHNV, CDR2 YYDKDF, per germline (reference sequence). J was trimmed by 2 bases and V by 3 bases; bases with no gene match: 9. This CDR3 is 18 amino acids long. The chain's CDR3 is CATSSAGTSGLFTDTQYF. CDR3 in DNA: TGTGCCACCAGCAGTGCCGGGACTAGCGGGCTTTTCACAGATACGCAGTATTTT.

This chain uses TRBV28 with TRBJ1-1, with 7 bases aligning to TRBD1. This CDR3 is 12 amino acids long. In germline, CDR1 is MDHEN, CDR2 SYDVKM. The V gene end was trimmed by 8 bases and the J gene end by 1 base; junction bases not matched to a gene: 1. The CDR3, as DNA: TGTGCCAGCCGGGACAGGAACACTGAAGCTTTCTTT. Protein sequence: CASRDRNTEAFF.

The V gene is TRBV9, the J gene TRBJ1-5, with 9 bases matching TRBD1. This CDR3 has 16 residues. Trimming cost V 0 bases and J 8 bases; bases outside gene matches: 9. Germline loops: CDR1 SGDLS, CDR2 YYNGEE. CDR3 coding DNA: TGTGCCAGCAGCGTAGGAGACAGGGGGGGACGGGAGCCCCAGCATTTT. It is translated as CASSVGDRGGREPQHF.

This clone was detected once. This rearrangement joins TRBV6-5 to TRBJ1-5, with TRBD1 matching over 7 bases. The CDR3 contains 16 residues. CDR1 is MNHEY, CDR2 SVGAGI, per germline. The ends lost 2 bases at V and 5 bases at J; junction bases unmatched: 9. The CDR3 protein is CASSYRQGRGDQPQHF. CDR3 in DNA: TGTGCCAGCAGTTACCGACAGGGCAGGGGGGATCAGCCCCAGCATTTT.

V is TRBV4-3 and J is TRBJ2-2, with TRBD1 matching 9 bases. Unmatched junction bases numbered 8, after V lost 3 bases and J lost 6 bases. The CDR3 consists of 16 residues. The germline V gene encodes CDR1 LGHNA and CDR2 YSLEER. As DNA, the CDR3 is TGCGCCAGCAGCCACGGGACAGGGATGGTCGCCGGGGAGCTGTTTTTT. As protein: CASSHGTGMVAGELFF.

The rearrangement links TRBV28 to TRBJ1-4, with TRBD1 matching over 9 bases. CDR1 is MDHEN and CDR2 is SYDVKM in the germline V gene. This CDR3 is 14 amino acids long. Trimming removed 6 bases from V and 6 bases from J; junction bases left unmatched: 5. CDR3 region: CASSPGTGYEKLFF. CDR3 in DNA: TGTGCCAGCAGCCCTGGGACAGGGTATGAAAAACTGTTTTTT.

The CDR3 region has the DNA TGTGCCAGCAGCTTGGATGCAGGGGGTACCCACGAGCAGTACTTC. Amino acid sequence: CASSLDAGGTHEQYF. The chain carries TRBV5-4 and TRBJ2-7; 7 nucleotides match TRBD1. V dropped 0 bases and J dropped 5; count of bases not matched to a gene: 8. The CDR3 runs to 15 residues. Germline-derived CDR1 and CDR2 are SGHNT and YYREEE (reference sequence). The full variable domain, rest sourced from reference TRBV5-4 and TRBJ2-7, is ETGVTQSPTHLIKTRGQQVTLRCSSQSGHNTVSWYQQALGQGPQFIFQYYREEENGRGNFPPRFSGLQFPNYSSELNVNALELDDSALYLCASSLDAGGTHEQYFGPGTRLTVT.

This clone has only a few counts. The chain uses TRBV4-2 and TRBJ2-7; D is possibly TRBD2 (6 bases). V was clipped by 4 bases and J by 4 bases, with 14 bases between them. CDR1 and CDR2 from the germline V gene are LGHNA and YNFKEQ. The CDR3 has 14 amino acids. In DNA, the CDR3 is TGTGCCAGCAGCCTATTAGCGGACCTGTACGAGCAGTACTTC. It is translated as CASSLLADLYEQYF.

The J gene is TRBJ1-4, the V gene TRBV14; TRBD1 is a possible D gene (5 bases). CDR1 and CDR2 from the germline V gene are SGHDN and FVKESK. V lost 4 bases, J lost 4 bases, and 19 bases lay in between. This CDR3 has 17 residues. The CDR3, as DNA: TGTGCCAGCAGCCCTCGGGCAGGGATCCGCTATAATGAAAAACTGTTTTTT. Residues: CASSPRAGIRYNEKLFF.

This chain joins TRBV28 and TRBJ1-4, with TRBD1 as a possible D gene (6 bases). This CDR3 contains 15 residues. CDR1 is MDHEN and CDR2 is SYDVKM in the germline V gene. Trimming removed 5 bases from V and 6 bases from J, with 16 bases in between. This CDR3 is CASSPFQGQYEKLFF. The DNA of the CDR3 is TGTGCCAGCAGTCCATTCCAGGGACAATATGAAAAACTGTTTTTT.

The chain has TRBV6-1 and TRBJ1-2; unclear D gene. In germline, CDR1 is MNHNS, CDR2 SASEGT. Trimming stripped 2 bases from V and 7 bases from J, with 11 bases between. The CDR3 runs to 13 residues. DNA of the CDR3: TGTGCCAGCAGTGAAATGACATTTGCTGGCTACACCTTC. This sequence encodes CASSEMTFAGYTF.

This clone was observed a single time. The rearrangement uses TRBV30 and TRBJ2-7, with D possibly matching TRBD2 (6 bases). This CDR3 comprises 14 residues. Trimming took off 1 base at V and 0 bases at J, with 10 bases between the two ends. Germline V gene data show CDR1 as GTSNPN and CDR2 as SVGIG (reference sequence). The CDR3 loop is CAWSGTGVSYEQYF. The DNA of the CDR3 is TGTGCCTGGAGTGGGACGGGAGTCTCCTACGAGCAGTACTTC.

V is TRBV30 and J is TRBJ2-4; TRBD2 matches 7 bases. Per the germline V gene, CDR1 is GTSNPN and CDR2 is SVGIG (reference sequence). The CDR3 runs 16 residues. Unmatched junction bases numbered 12, after V lost 5 bases and J lost 2 bases. The CDR3 bases are TGTGCCTGGGAAAGGGCTGCGGGAGTTTCCAAAAACATTCAGTACTTC. Amino acids: CAWERAAGVSKNIQYF.

This chain links TRBV6-5 with TRBJ2-5, with TRBD2 matching 7 bases. Germline V gene lookup returns CDR1 MNHEY and CDR2 SVGAGI. V lost 5 bases, J lost 2 bases, and 2 bases stayed unmatched. This CDR3 region has 13 residues. This chain's CDR3 is CASSEGGQETQYF. The CDR3 DNA is TGTGCCAGCAGTGAGGGAGGGCAAGAGACCCAGTACTTC.

This rearrangement joins TRBV27 to TRBJ2-7; 7 nucleotides align to TRBD2. Trimming took 8 bases from V and 0 from J; bases not matched to a gene: 7. CDR3 size: 14 residues. Germline V gene data show CDR1 as MNHEY and CDR2 as SMNVEV (reference sequence). The CDR3 DNA sequence: TGTGCCAGCGCTAAGGGAGGGTACTCCTACGAGCAGTACTTC. Its protein is CASAKGGYSYEQYF.

This clone was counted only a few times. The chain is built from TRBV19 and TRBJ1-2; weak D call: TRBD1 (6 bases). The CDR3 runs to 13 residues. Per germline, CDR1 LNHDA and CDR2 SQIVND (reference sequence). The ends were cut back, 4 bases at V and 4 bases at J, with 10 bases in the middle. The CDR3 loop is CASSSTGLYGYTF. CDR3 nucleotides: TGTGCCAGTAGTAGTACAGGGCTCTATGGCTACACCTTC.

This clone was picked up a small number of times. The CDR3 sequence is CASTSWIEGTEAFF. Written as DNA, the CDR3 is TGTGCCAGTACATCATGGATCGAGGGTACTGAAGCTTTCTTT. The rearrangement joins TRBV19 to TRBJ1-1; D remains ambiguous. This CDR3 is built from 14 residues. The germline CDR1 and CDR2 sequences are LNHDA and SQIVND (reference sequence). Trimming cost V 7 bases and J 5 bases, with 17 bases left between them.

This clone was seen a few times. The chain uses TRBV27 and TRBJ2-7; perhaps TRBD1 as D (5 bases). Deletions cut 6 bases from V and 5 bases from J, with 8 bases between. The CDR3 length is 11 residues. Germline V gene data show CDR1 as MNHEY and CDR2 as SMNVEV (reference sequence). The CDR3 protein is CASRQVHEQYF. As DNA, the CDR3 is TGTGCCAGCAGACAGGTTCACGAGCAGTACTTC.